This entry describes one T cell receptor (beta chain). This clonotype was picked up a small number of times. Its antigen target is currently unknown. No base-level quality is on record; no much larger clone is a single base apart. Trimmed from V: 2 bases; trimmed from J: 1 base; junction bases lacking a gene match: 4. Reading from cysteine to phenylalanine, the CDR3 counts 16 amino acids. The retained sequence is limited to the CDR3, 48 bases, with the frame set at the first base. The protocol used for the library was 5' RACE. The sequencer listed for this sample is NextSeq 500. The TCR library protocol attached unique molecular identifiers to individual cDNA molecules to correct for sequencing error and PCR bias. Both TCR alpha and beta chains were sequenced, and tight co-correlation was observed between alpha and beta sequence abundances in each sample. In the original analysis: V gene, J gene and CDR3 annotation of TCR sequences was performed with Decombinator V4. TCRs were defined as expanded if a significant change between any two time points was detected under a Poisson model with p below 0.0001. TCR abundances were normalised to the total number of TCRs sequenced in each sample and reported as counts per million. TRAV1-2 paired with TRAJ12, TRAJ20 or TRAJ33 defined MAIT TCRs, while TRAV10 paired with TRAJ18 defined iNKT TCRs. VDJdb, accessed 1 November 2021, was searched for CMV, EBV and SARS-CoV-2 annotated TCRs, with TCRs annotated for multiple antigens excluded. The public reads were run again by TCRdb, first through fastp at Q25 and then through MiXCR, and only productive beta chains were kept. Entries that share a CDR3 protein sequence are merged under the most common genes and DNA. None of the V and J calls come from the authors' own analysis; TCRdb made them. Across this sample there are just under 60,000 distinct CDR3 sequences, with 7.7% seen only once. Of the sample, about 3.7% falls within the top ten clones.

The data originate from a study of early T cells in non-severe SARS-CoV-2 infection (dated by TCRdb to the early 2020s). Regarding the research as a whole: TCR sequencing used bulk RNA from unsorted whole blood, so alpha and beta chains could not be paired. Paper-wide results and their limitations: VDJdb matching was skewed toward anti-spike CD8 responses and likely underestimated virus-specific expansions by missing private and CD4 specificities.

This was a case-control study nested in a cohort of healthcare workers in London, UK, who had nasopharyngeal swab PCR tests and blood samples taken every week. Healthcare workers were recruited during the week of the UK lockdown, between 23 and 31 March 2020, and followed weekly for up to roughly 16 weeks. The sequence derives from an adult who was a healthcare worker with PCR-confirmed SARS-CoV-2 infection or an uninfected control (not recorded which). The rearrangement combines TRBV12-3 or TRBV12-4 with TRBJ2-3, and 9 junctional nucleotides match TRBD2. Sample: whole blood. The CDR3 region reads CASSLIAGVGTDTQYF. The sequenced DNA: TGTGCCAGCAGTTTAATAGCGGGAGTGGGCACAGATACGCAGTATTTT.